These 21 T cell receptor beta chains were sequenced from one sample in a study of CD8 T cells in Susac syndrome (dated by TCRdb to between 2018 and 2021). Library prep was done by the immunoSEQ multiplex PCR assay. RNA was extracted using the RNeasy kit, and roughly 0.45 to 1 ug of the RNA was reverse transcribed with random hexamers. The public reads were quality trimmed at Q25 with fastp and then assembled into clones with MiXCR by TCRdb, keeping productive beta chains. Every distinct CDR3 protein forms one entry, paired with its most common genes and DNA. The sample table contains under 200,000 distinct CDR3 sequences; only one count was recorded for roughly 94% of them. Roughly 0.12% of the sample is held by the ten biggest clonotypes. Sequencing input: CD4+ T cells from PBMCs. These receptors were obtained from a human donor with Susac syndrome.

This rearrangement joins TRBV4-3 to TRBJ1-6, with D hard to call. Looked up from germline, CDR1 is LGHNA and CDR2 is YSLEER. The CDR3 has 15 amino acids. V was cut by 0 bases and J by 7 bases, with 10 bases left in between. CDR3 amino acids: CASSQDASGNSPLHF. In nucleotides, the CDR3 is TGCGCCAGCAGCCAAGACGCAAGTGGGAATTCACCCCTCCACTTT.

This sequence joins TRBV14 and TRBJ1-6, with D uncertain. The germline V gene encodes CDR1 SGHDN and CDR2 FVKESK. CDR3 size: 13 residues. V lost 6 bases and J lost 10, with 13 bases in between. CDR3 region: CASRLIGGSPLHF. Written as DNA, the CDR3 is TGTGCCAGCAGGCTAATAGGAGGATCACCCCTCCACTTT.

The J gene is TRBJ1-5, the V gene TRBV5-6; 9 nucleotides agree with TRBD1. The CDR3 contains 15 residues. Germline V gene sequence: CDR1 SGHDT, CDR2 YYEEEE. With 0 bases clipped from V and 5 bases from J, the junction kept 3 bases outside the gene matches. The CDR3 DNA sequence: TGTGCCAGCAGCTTGGACAGGGGGCTTGATCAGCCCCAGCATTTT. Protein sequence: CASSLDRGLDQPQHF. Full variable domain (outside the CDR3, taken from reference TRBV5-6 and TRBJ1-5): DAGVTQSPTHLIKTRGQQVTLRCSPKSGHDTVSWYQQALGQGPQFIFQYYEEEERQRGNFPDRFSGHQFPNYSSELNVNALLLGDSALYLCASSLDRGLDQPQHFGDGTRLSIL.

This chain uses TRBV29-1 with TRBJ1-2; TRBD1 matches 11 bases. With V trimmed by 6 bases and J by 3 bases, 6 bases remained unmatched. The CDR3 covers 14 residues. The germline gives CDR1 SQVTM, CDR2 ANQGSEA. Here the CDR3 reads CSVGDRGTDYGYTF. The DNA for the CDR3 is TGCAGCGTGGGGGACAGGGGGACGGACTATGGCTACACCTTC.

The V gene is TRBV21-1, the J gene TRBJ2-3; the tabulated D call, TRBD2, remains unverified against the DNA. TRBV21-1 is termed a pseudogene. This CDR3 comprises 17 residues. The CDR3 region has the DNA TGTGCCAGCAGCGCTACCTCCGCGGGGAGGGAGCGAAATACGCAGTATTTT. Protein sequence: CASSATSAGRERNTQYF.

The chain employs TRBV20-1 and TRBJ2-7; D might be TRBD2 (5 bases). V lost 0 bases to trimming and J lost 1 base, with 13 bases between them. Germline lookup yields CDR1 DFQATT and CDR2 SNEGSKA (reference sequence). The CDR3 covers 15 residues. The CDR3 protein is CSARDWGTGSYEQYF. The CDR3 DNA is TGCAGTGCTAGAGATTGGGGTACGGGGTCCTACGAGCAGTACTTC.

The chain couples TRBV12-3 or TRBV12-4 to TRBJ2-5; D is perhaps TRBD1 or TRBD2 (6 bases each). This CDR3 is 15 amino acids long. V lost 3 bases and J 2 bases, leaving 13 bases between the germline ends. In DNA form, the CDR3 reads TGTGCCAGCAGTTTTCAGGGGAGGCCGCAAGAGACCCAGTACTTC. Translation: CASSFQGRPQETQYF.

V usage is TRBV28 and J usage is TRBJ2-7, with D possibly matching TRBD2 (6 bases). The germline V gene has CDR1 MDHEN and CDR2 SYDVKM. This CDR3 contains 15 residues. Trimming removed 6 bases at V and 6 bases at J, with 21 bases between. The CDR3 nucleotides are TGTGCCAGCAGGTACCCCGGGACTCACCACCGCGAGCAGTACTTC. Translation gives CASRYPGTHHREQYF. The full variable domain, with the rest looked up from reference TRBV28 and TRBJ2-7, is DVKVTQSSRYLVKRTGEKVFLECVQDMDHENMFWYRQDPGLGLRLIYFSYDVKMKEKGDIPEGYSVSREKKERFSLILESASTNQTSMYLCASRYPGTHHREQYFGPGTRLTVT.

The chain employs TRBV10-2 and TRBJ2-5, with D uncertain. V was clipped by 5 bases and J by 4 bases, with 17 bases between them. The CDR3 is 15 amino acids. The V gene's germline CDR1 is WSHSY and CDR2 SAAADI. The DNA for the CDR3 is TGCGCCAGCAGTATCCGGACGGGTGGATCAGAGACCCAGTACTTC. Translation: CASSIRTGGSETQYF.

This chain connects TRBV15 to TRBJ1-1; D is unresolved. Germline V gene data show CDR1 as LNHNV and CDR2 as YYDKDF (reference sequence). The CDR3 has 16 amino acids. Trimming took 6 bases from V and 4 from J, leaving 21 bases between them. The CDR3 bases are TGTGCCACCAGTCACGGCGGTCTTGATATGAGCACTGAAGCTTTCTTT. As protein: CATSHGGLDMSTEAFF. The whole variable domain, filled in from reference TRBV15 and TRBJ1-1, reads DAMVIQNPRYQVTQFGKPVTLSCSQTLNHNVMYWYQQKSSQAPKLLFHYYDKDFNNEADTPDNFQSRRPNTSFCFLDIRSPGLGDTAMYLCATSHGGLDMSTEAFFGQGTRLTVV.

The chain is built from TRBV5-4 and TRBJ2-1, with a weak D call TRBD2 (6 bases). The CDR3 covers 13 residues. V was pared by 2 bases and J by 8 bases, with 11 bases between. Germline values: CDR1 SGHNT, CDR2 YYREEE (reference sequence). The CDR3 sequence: CASSLKTRHEQFF. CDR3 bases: TGTGCCAGCAGCTTAAAGACTAGGCATGAGCAGTTCTTC.

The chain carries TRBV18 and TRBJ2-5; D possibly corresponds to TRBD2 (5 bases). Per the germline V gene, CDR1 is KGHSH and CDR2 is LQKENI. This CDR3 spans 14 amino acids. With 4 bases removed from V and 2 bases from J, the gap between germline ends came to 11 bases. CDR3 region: CASSLGLIQETQYF. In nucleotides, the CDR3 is TGTGCCAGCTCACTCGGACTGATACAAGAGACCCAGTACTTC.

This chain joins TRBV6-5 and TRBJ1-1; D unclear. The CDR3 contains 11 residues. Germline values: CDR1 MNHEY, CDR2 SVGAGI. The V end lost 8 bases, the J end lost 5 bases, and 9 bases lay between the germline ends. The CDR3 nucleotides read TGTGCCAGCCGCCGGGATACTGAAGCTTTCTTT. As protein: CASRRDTEAFF.

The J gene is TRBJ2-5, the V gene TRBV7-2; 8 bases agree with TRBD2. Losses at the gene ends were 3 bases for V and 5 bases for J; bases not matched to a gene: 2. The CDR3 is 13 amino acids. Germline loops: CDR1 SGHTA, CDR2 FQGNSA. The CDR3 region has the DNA TGTGCCAGCAGCTTTCCGGGGGGGGAGACCCAGTACTTC. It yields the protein CASSFPGGETQYF.

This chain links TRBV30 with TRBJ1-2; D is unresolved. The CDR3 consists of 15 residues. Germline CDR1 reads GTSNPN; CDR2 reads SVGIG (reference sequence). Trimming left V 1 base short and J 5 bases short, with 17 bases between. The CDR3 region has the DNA TGTGCCTGGAGTGCAAGGACCTCCTCGGAGTATGGCTACACCTTC. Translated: CAWSARTSSEYGYTF.

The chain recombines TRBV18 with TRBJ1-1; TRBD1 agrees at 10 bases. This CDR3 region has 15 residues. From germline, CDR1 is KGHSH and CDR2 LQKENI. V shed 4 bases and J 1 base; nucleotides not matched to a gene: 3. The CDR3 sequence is CASSLGTGANTEAFF. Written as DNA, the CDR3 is TGTGCCAGCTCACTAGGGACAGGGGCGAACACTGAAGCTTTCTTT.

CDR3 in DNA: TGTGCCAGCGACAAAGGGGGAAACACCATATATTTT. Translated: CASDKGGNTIYF. The chain links TRBV12-3 or TRBV12-4 to TRBJ1-3, with D uncertain. V lost 8 bases and J 4 bases, leaving 9 bases between the germline ends. CDR3 size: 12 residues.

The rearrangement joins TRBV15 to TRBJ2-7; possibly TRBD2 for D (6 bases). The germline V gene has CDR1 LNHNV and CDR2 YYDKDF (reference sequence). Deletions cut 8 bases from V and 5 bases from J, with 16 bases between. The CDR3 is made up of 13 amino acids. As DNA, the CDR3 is TGTGCCACCGCCGCCCGGGGGTTACACGAGCAGTACTTC. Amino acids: CATAARGLHEQYF. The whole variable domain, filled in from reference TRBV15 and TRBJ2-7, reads DAMVIQNPRYQVTQFGKPVTLSCSQTLNHNVMYWYQQKSSQAPKLLFHYYDKDFNNEADTPDNFQSRRPNTSFCFLDIRSPGLGDTAMYLCATAARGLHEQYFGPGTRLTVT.

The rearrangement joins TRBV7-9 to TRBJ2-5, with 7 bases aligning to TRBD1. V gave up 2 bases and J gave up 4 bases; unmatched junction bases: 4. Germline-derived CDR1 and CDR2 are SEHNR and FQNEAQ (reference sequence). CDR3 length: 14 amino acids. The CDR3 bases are TGTGCCAGCAGCTTACCCTACAGGGGAGAGACCCAGTACTTC. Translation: CASSLPYRGETQYF.

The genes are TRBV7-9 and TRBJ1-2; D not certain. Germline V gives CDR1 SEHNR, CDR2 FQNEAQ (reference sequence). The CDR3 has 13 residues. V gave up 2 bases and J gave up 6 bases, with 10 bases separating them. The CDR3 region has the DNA TGTGCCAGCAGCTTACAGGACGCGAATGGCTACACCTTC. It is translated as CASSLQDANGYTF.

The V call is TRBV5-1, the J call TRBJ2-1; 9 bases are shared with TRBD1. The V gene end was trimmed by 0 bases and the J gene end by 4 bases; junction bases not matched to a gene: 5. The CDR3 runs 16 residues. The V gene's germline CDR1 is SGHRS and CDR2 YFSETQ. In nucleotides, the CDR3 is TGCGCCAGCAGCTTGGCCGCGGACAGGGGTTACAATGAGCAGTTCTTC. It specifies CASSLAADRGYNEQFF.